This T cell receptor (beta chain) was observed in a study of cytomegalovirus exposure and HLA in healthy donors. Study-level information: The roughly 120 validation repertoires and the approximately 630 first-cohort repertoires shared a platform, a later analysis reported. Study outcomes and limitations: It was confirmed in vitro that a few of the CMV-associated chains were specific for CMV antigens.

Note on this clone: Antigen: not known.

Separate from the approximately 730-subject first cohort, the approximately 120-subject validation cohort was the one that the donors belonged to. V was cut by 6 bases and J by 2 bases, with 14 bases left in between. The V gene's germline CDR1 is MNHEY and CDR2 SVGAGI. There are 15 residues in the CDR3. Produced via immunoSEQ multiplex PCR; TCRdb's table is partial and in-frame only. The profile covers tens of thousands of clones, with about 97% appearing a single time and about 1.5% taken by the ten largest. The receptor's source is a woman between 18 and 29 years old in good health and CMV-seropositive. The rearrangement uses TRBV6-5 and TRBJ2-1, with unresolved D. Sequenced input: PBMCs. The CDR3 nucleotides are TGTGCCAGCAGCCTTTCTAGAATAACCTACAATGAGCAGTTCTTC. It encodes CASSLSRITYNEQFF.